The text below deals with one T cell receptor (beta chain). Its antigen is currently unknown. Generated by immunoSEQ multiplex PCR, the TCRdb table keeps only in-frame clones and is missing some. The repertoire holds more than 7,500 clones, with 70% to 90% as singletons. The length of the CDR3 is 14 residues. V was cut by 5 bases and J by 5 bases, with 14 bases left in between. Germline CDR1 and CDR2: LNHDA and SQIVND (reference sequence). The source of the sample is a study of brain metastases from non-small cell lung cancer. Study-level results: T-cell clones appeared expanded in around 64% of brain metastases relative to matched primary tumors. Brain metastases had lower T-cell infiltration than primary tumors.

The rearrangement joins TRBV19 to TRBJ2-3, with D possibly called TRBD1 or TRBD2 (5 bases each). The receptor comes from a donor aged 40 or older with non-small cell lung cancer. Input material: primary lung tumor tissue. The chain's CDR3 is CASSPRRGRDTQYF. CDR3 DNA: TGTGCCAGTAGTCCCAGACGGGGACGAGATACGCAGTATTTT. Together with reference TRBV19 and TRBJ2-3, the CDR3 gives the full variable domain: DGGITQSPKYLFRKEGQNVTLSCEQNLNHDAMYWYRQDPGQGLRLIYYSQIVNDFQKGDIAEGYSVSREKKESFPLTVTSAQKNPTAFYLCASSPRRGRDTQYFGPGTRLTVL.